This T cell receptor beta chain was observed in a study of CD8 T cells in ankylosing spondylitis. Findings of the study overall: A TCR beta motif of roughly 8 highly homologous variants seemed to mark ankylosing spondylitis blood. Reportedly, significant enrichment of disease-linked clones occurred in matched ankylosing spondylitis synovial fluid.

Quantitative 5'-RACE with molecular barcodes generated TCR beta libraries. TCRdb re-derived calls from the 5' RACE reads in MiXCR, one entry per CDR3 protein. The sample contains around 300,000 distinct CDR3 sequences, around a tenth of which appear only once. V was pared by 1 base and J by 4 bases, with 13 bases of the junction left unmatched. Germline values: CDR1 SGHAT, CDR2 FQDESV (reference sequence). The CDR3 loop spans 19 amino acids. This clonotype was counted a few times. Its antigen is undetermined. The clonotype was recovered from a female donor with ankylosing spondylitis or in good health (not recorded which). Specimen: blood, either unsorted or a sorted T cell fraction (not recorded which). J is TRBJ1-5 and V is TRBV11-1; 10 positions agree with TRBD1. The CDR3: CASSLVDIKDRGRNQPQHF. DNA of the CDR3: TGTGCCAGCAGCTTAGTAGATATAAAAGACAGGGGGCGAAATCAGCCCCAGCATTTT.